These T cell receptor beta chains were read from a single sample in a study of CDR3 diversity in severe acne. TCRdb re-analysed the PCR reads in MiXCR, keeping a single row per CDR3 protein. Among roughly 81,000 distinct CDR3 sequences, about 50% were seen once, and the ten largest hold around a tenth. Sequenced sample: blood. The source is a male donor in good health, serving as a control. Both conserved end residues are part of each CDR3. D genes are given only for firm matches. Clone size, where shown, is once, few, many, or a class for clones that have expanded.

TRBV20-1	NA	NA	TRBJ2-5	CSPQTGVYETQYF	TGCAGTCCTCAGACCGGGGTATACGAGACCCAGTACTTC
TRBV15	many	TRBD1	TRBJ1-2	CATSPRTGSLGYTF	TGTGCCACCAGCCCCCGGACAGGGAGTCTAGGCTACACCTTC
TRBV4-1	many	NA	TRBJ2-7	CASSQLAQTMEQYF	TGCGCCAGCAGCCAATTGGCACAAACCATGGAGCAGTACTTC
TRBV24-1	many	TRBD2	TRBJ2-1	CATSGGSYNEQFF	TGTGCCACCAGTGGCGGGAGTTACAATGAGCAGTTCTTC
TRBV6-4	medium-sized	TRBD2	TRBJ2-3	CASSALAGEGDTQYF	TGTGCCAGCAGCGCATTAGCGGGAGAGGGAGATACGCAGTATTTT
TRBV20-1	few	NA	TRBJ2-5	CSARNQETQYF	TGCAGTGCTAGGAATCAAGAGACCCAGTACTTC
TRBV7-9	NA	NA	TRBJ2-3	CASSTRGGLDTQYF	TGTGCCAGCAGCACCCGTGGAGGGTTAGATACGCAGTATTTT
TRBV20-1	NA	NA	TRBJ1-3	CSAKTITVNTIYF	TGCAGTGCCAAGACCATCACGGTTAACACCATATATTTT
TRBV9	few	NA	TRBJ2-5	CASTEYTGTETQYF	TGTGCCAGCACCGAATACACAGGGACAGAGACCCAGTACTTC
TRBV5-6	NA	TRBD2	TRBJ2-7	CASSLGIAGTSYEQYF	TGTGCCAGCAGCTTGGGCATAGCGGGAACCTCCTACGAGCAGTACTTC
TRBV6-5	NA	NA	TRBJ1-3	CASSYAQGSEAFFGQGTIYF	NA